Listed below are T cell receptor beta chains from one sample, sequenced in a study of patients and donors after allogeneic stem cell transplantation. Via MiXCR, TCRdb re-called the RT-PCR reads, giving one row per CDR3 protein. The sample includes about 40,000 distinct CDR3 sequences, around a third of them seen just once. Sequencing used blood, either unsorted or a sorted T cell fraction (not recorded which). Receptor source: a human donor who was either an allogeneic HSCT recipient or a stem cell or donor lymphocyte infusion donor (not recorded which). It is not recorded whose cells these are; they may come from a transplant donor. Both conserved end residues are part of each CDR3. Fields, in order: V gene, J gene, D gene, clone size, CDR3 DNA, CDR3 protein. D genes are given only for firm matches. Not every row has a clone size; where given, it reads once, few, many or a size class.

TRBV6-4	TRBJ2-1	TRBD1	NA	TGTGCCAGCACCCGGGACAGGGGGCACAATGAGCAGTTCTTC	CASTRDRGHNEQFF
TRBV5-1	TRBJ2-6	NA	NA	TGCGCCAGCAGTCGTTTAGGACATTCGCTTTCTGGGGCCAACGTCCTGACTTTC	CASSRLGHSLSGANVLTF
TRBV12-3/TRBV12-4	TRBJ2-5	NA	NA	TGTGCCAGCAGTTTATCGGGTCAGGAAGAGACCCAGTACTTC	CASSLSGQEETQYF
TRBV5-6	TRBJ1-4	NA	NA	TGTGCCAGCAGCCGGGGGAGACCGGGACACGGTGGCGGTTATGAAAAACTGTTTTTT	CASSRGRPGHGGGYEKLFF
TRBV20-1	TRBJ2-4	NA	NA	TGCAGTGCTAGAGATTTTGTGGTGACGGCCAAAAACATTCAGTACTTC	CSARDFVVTAKNIQYF
TRBV5-1	TRBJ2-7	NA	NA	TGCGCCAGCCGCTATTCCGACGGACCCTACGAGCAGTACTTC	CASRYSDGPYEQYF
TRBV4-3	TRBJ2-7	TRBD1	NA	TGCGCCAGCAGCCAAGCGGGACAGTCCTACGAGCAGTACTTC	CASSQAGQSYEQYF
TRBV28	TRBJ1-5	NA	few	TGTGCCAGCAGACCACAGGGAAGGAATCAGCCCCAGCATTTT	CASRPQGRNQPQHF
TRBV12-5	TRBJ1-6	NA	NA	TGTGCTAGTGGTTGGACTGGCTATAATTCACCCCTCCACTTT	CASGWTGYNSPLHF
TRBV10-3	TRBJ1-2	TRBD1	many	TGTGCCATATCAGGGGGCCTGGGCTATGGCTACACCTTC	CAISGGLGYGYTF
TRBV28	TRBJ1-1	NA	NA	TGTGCCAGCAGAAAACGGTTCCTGGGGACTGAAGCTTTCTTT	CASRKRFLGTEAFF
TRBV4-3	TRBJ2-5	TRBD2	once	TGCGCCAGCAGCCATACTAGCGGACAAGAGACCCAGTACTTC	CASSHTSGQETQYF
TRBV9	TRBJ2-5	TRBD2	NA	TGTGCCAGCAGCGTAACGAGCGGGAGGGAAGAGACCCAGTACTTC	CASSVTSGREETQYF
TRBV7-9	TRBJ1-2	NA	few	TGTGCCAGCAGCCTGGCAAGTGGGCCTAACTATGGCTACACCTTC	CASSLASGPNYGYTF
TRBV7-2	TRBJ2-5	NA	NA	TGTGCCAGCAGCCCGAAAAACAGGGTTCAAGAGACCCAGTACTTC	CASSPKNRVQETQYF
TRBV5-1	TRBJ1-3	NA	few	TGCGCCAGCAGATTACAGGAATTCTCTGGAAACACCATATATTTT	CASRLQEFSGNTIYF
TRBV6-5	TRBJ1-2	NA	few	TGTGCCAGCAGTTATCAAGCCAGGGCCTATGGCTACACCTTC	CASSYQARAYGYTF
TRBV28	TRBJ1-5	NA	NA	TGTGCCAGCAGCGACAGGAATCAGCCCCAGCATTTT	CASSDRNQPQHF
TRBV20-1	TRBJ2-1	NA	NA	TGCAGTGCTTATAGCGGTATATACAATGAGCAGTTCTTC	CSAYSGIYNEQFF
TRBV4-2	TRBJ2-2	TRBD2	NA	TGTGCCAGCAGCCCGGGGACTAGCGGGAGGGCGGCCACCGGGGAGCTGTTTTTT	CASSPGTSGRAATGELFF
TRBV7-9	TRBJ2-1	NA	NA	TGTGCCAGCAGCTTAGCGGCCTTTGGAGCGGCCTACAATGAGCAGTTCTTC	CASSLAAFGAAYNEQFF
TRBV5-6	TRBJ1-5	NA	NA	TGTGCCAGCAGCTTGGGTGGGACCGGAGGCAATCAGCCCCAGCATTTT	CASSLGGTGGNQPQHF
TRBV24-1	TRBJ1-5	NA	few	TGTGCCACCCGGACAGCGAATCAGCCCCAGCATTTT	CATRTANQPQHF
TRBV28	TRBJ2-4	NA	few	TGTGCCAGCAGTCTTGCCCGGCTAGCCAAAAACATTCAGTACTTC	CASSLARLAKNIQYF
TRBV20-1	TRBJ1-4	NA	few	TGCAGTGCTAGAGGCCTCCCAGGGCTGAGAAATGAAAAACTGTTTTTT	CSARGLPGLRNEKLFF
TRBV7-9	TRBJ2-3	TRBD2	NA	TGTGCCAGCGGACTTTTTGGACTAGATGGAGATACGCAGTATTTT	CASGLFGLDGDTQYF
TRBV20-1	TRBJ1-6	NA	NA	TGCAGTGCTAGACAGCTGAATAATTCACCCCTCCACTTT	CSARQLNNSPLHF
TRBV28	TRBJ1-6	NA	NA	TGTGCCAGCTCCCTATCCGTTTTGGGCTCCTATAATTCACCCCTCCACTTT	CASSLSVLGSYNSPLHF
TRBV6-2/TRBV6-3	TRBJ1-2	NA	few	TGTGCCAGCAGTGGAACAGGGAATCGAAACTATGGCTACACCTTC	CASSGTGNRNYGYTF
TRBV20-1	TRBJ2-7	TRBD2	NA	TGCAGTGCTAGTCGCACTAGCGGGAGTGAGCAGTACTTC	CSASRTSGSEQYF
TRBV29-1	TRBJ1-2	TRBD1	many	TGCAGCGTGGCCGGGACAGGATATGGCTACACCTTC	CSVAGTGYGYTF
TRBV28	TRBJ2-1	TRBD2	NA	TGTGCCAGCACCCGACTAGCGGACCTGGCCCAGTTCTTC	CASTRLADLAQFF
TRBV15	TRBJ2-7	NA	NA	TGTGCCACCAGGGTACGCGGCTCCTACGAGCAGTACTTC	CATRVRGSYEQYF
TRBV7-2	TRBJ2-3	TRBD2	NA	TGTGCCAGCAGCGTAGGGAGGGTAGATACGCAGTATTTT	CASSVGRVDTQYF
TRBV4-3	TRBJ1-1	NA	many	TGCGCCAGCAGCCAAGATCGTCACGCGAACACTGAAGCTTTCTTT	CASSQDRHANTEAFF